This is a list of T cell receptor beta chains from one sample in a study of technical replicates of blood from a handful of donors. Only in-frame clones appear in the TCRdb table, and some are missing; sequencing was by immunoSEQ multiplex PCR. The repertoire holds about 100,000 clones, with almost 96% as singletons. Sequenced material: T cells isolated from PBMCs. These receptors were taken from a human donor in good health. Each CDR3 is given with its conserved first and last residue. Each record gives: clone size, J gene, CDR3 length, D gene, V gene, CDR3 protein, CDR3 DNA. D genes are given only for firm matches. Some rows mark clone size as missing; the rest say once, few, many or name a class of expanded clone.

size: .
J: TRBJ1-1
length: 14
D: .
V: TRBV5-5
CDR3: CASSSGDGNTEAFF
DNA: TGTGCCAGCAGCTCAGGGGACGGTAACACTGAAGCTTTCTTT

size: .
J: TRBJ2-1
length: 15
D: TRBD1
V: TRBV19
CDR3: CASSIYRTGSNEQFF
DNA: TGTGCCAGTAGTATTTATCGGACAGGGTCGAATGAGCAGTTCTTC

size: once
J: TRBJ1-1
length: 17
D: TRBD1
V: TRBV7-3
CDR3: CASRLPSLRDSGTEAFF
DNA: TGTGCCAGCAGGTTACCATCCCTCCGGGACAGCGGCACTGAAGCTTTCTTT

size: .
J: TRBJ2-1
length: 14
D: TRBD2
V: TRBV7-9
CDR3: CALPGGQAYNEQFF
DNA: TGTGCCCTGCCGGGGGGGCAAGCCTACAATGAGCAGTTCTTC

size: few
J: TRBJ1-1
length: 15
D: .
V: TRBV5-5
CDR3: CASSLVRVLNTEAFF
DNA: TGTGCCAGCAGCTTGGTGAGGGTATTAAACACTGAAGCTTTCTTT

size: .
J: TRBJ2-1
length: 16
D: TRBD2
V: TRBV7-9
CDR3: CASSPPGGSSYNEQFF
DNA: TGTGCCAGCAGCCCCCCCGGGGGGTCCTCCTACAATGAGCAGTTCTTC

size: .
J: TRBJ2-5
length: 14
D: .
V: TRBV7-2
CDR3: CASSEGTPQETQYF
DNA: TGTGCCAGCAGCGAAGGGACACCACAAGAGACCCAGTACTTC

size: .
J: TRBJ1-3
length: 16
D: .
V: TRBV5-1
CDR3: CASSSYTGGPGNTIYF
DNA: TGCGCCAGCAGCTCCTATACAGGTGGTCCTGGAAACACCATATATTTT

size: .
J: TRBJ2-5
length: 13
D: .
V: TRBV7-2
CDR3: CASSLVQGRGQYF
DNA: TGTGCCAGCAGCTTAGTTCAGGGCCGGGGGCAGTACTTC

size: few
J: TRBJ1-6
length: 13
D: .
V: TRBV7-2
CDR3: CASRGGSHSPLHF
DNA: TGTGCCAGCAGAGGAGGGAGTCATTCACCCCTCCACTTT

size: .
J: TRBJ2-7
length: 17
D: .
V: TRBV11-2
CDR3: CASSPEFGAGSSYEQYF
DNA: TGTGCCAGCAGCCCCGAGTTTGGGGCAGGTAGTTCCTACGAGCAGTACTTC

size: .
J: TRBJ2-1
length: 17
D: .
V: TRBV21-1
CDR3: CASSRRENRGFYNEQFF
DNA: TGTGCCAGCAGCAGACGAGAGAACAGGGGGTTCTACAATGAGCAGTTCTTC

size: .
J: TRBJ2-4
length: 20
D: .
V: TRBV16
CDR3: CASSPLSTVTGFIAKNIQYF
DNA: TGTGCCAGCAGCCCCTTAAGTACCGTTACAGGATTTATAGCCAAAAACATTCAGTACTTC

size: .
J: TRBJ2-1
length: 16
D: .
V: TRBV5-1
CDR3: CASSLLTHRSYNEQFF
DNA: TGCGCCAGCAGCTTGTTGACTCACCGCTCCTACAATGAGCAGTTCTTC

size: .
J: TRBJ2-2
length: 15
D: TRBD2
V: TRBV27
CDR3: CASSSGTRFTGELFF
DNA: TGTGCCAGCAGCTCCGGGACTAGATTCACCGGGGAGCTGTTTTTT

size: .
J: TRBJ1-4
length: 15
D: TRBD1
V: TRBV7-6
CDR3: CASSLVGQGIEKLFF
DNA: TGTGCCAGCAGCTTAGTAGGACAGGGGATAGAAAAACTGTTTTTT

size: .
J: TRBJ1-5
length: 16
D: .
V: TRBV28
CDR3: CASTQGGGWGGQPQHF
DNA: TGTGCCAGCACCCAAGGGGGGGGCTGGGGCGGTCAGCCCCAGCATTTT

size: once
J: TRBJ1-5
length: 16
D: TRBD1
V: TRBV6-4
CDR3: CASSDEDRTGTQPQHF
DNA: TGTGCCAGCAGTGACGAAGACCGGACAGGGACCCAGCCCCAGCATTTT

size: .
J: TRBJ1-2
length: 14
D: .
V: TRBV29-1
CDR3: CSVEEEDPNYGYTF
DNA: TGCAGCGTTGAAGAAGAGGATCCTAACTATGGCTACACCTTC

size: once
J: TRBJ2-1
length: 15
D: TRBD2
V: TRBV7-2
CDR3: CASSLGGRADNEQFF
DNA: TGTGCCAGCAGCTTAGGGGGGAGGGCCGACAATGAGCAGTTCTTC

size: .
J: TRBJ2-6
length: 15
D: .
V: TRBV27
CDR3: CASSSYRVGANVLTF
DNA: TGTGCCAGCAGTTCATACAGGGTTGGGGCCAACGTCCTGACTTTC

size: .
J: TRBJ2-4
length: 14
D: .
V: TRBV7-9
CDR3: CASSYGIAKNIQYF
DNA: TGTGCCAGCAGCTACGGGATAGCCAAAAACATTCAGTACTTC

size: .
J: TRBJ1-1
length: 15
D: TRBD1
V: TRBV7-9
CDR3: CASSDGQGEHTEAFF
DNA: TGTGCCAGCAGCGATGGACAGGGGGAACACACTGAAGCTTTCTTT

size: once
J: TRBJ2-7
length: 13
D: TRBD2
V: TRBV27
CDR3: CASTTSGIYEQYF
DNA: TGTGCCAGCACGACTAGCGGGATTTACGAGCAGTACTTC

size: .
J: TRBJ2-1
length: 15
D: TRBD2
V: TRBV29-1
CDR3: CSVVGTSGNRYEQFF
DNA: TGCAGCGTTGTTGGGACTAGCGGGAATCGGTATGAGCAGTTCTTC

size: .
J: TRBJ2-7
length: 15
D: TRBD1
V: TRBV7-2
CDR3: CASSPGQGKGSEQYF
DNA: TGTGCCAGCAGCCCGGGACAGGGTAAGGGTTCCGAGCAGTACTTC

size: .
J: TRBJ1-1
length: 15
D: .
V: TRBV19
CDR3: CASILSGELNTEAFF
DNA: TGTGCCAGTATTTTGTCAGGGGAATTGAACACTGAAGCTTTCTTT

size: .
J: TRBJ2-7
length: 19
D: TRBD2
V: TRBV11-2
CDR3: CASSLGAGKGLAGRYEQYF
DNA: TGTGCCAGCAGCTTAGGGGCGGGGAAAGGATTAGCGGGCCGCTACGAGCAGTACTTC

size: .
J: TRBJ2-5
length: 13
D: .
V: TRBV15
CDR3: CATSKPSQETQYF
DNA: TGTGCCACCAGCAAGCCCTCCCAAGAGACCCAGTACTTC

size: .
J: TRBJ1-1
length: 15
D: .
V: TRBV4-2
CDR3: CASSQEGPPNTEAFF
DNA: TGTGCCAGCAGCCAAGAGGGGCCCCCGAACACTGAAGCTTTCTTT

size: .
J: TRBJ2-7
length: 15
D: .
V: TRBV14
CDR3: CASSQDPVSLYEQYF
DNA: TGTGCTAGCAGCCAAGATCCGGTCTCCCTCTACGAGCAGTACTTC

size: .
J: TRBJ1-5
length: 15
D: TRBD1
V: TRBV6-1
CDR3: CASSAQGAKDQPQHF
DNA: TGTGCCAGCAGTGCACAGGGGGCTAAGGATCAGCCCCAGCATTTT

size: .
J: TRBJ2-1
length: 14
D: TRBD1
V: TRBV19
CDR3: CASKDRANYNEQFF
DNA: TGTGCCAGTAAAGACAGGGCTAACTACAATGAGCAGTTCTTC

size: .
J: TRBJ1-5
length: 15
D: .
V: TRBV7-2
CDR3: CASSLVGRPDQPQHF
DNA: TGTGCCAGCAGCTTAGTGGGCAGGCCGGATCAGCCCCAGCATTTT

size: .
J: TRBJ2-1
length: 16
D: TRBD1
V: TRBV19
CDR3: CASNWGQESSNNEQFF
DNA: TGTGCCAGTAACTGGGGACAGGAATCCAGTAACAATGAGCAGTTCTTC

size: .
J: TRBJ1-2
length: 15
D: .
V: TRBV9
CDR3: CASSKIGLGGYGYTF
DNA: TGTGCCAGCAGCAAGATCGGTTTGGGGGGCTATGGCTACACCTTC

size: .
J: TRBJ2-2
length: 13
D: .
V: TRBV5-1
CDR3: CASSPTGAGELFF
DNA: TGCGCCAGCAGCCCGACGGGGGCCGGGGAGCTGTTTTTT

size: .
J: TRBJ1-6
length: 15
D: TRBD1
V: TRBV27
CDR3: CASSLYNRGESPLHF
DNA: TGTGCCAGCAGTTTATACAACAGGGGAGAATCACCCCTCCACTTT

size: .
J: TRBJ2-7
length: 16
D: TRBD1
V: TRBV4-1
CDR3: CASSQGPGTGVTEQYF
DNA: TGCGCCAGCAGCCAAGGCCCCGGGACAGGGGTGACCGAGCAGTACTTC

size: .
J: TRBJ1-2
length: 15
D: .
V: TRBV7-2
CDR3: CASSLDEGSDYGYTF
DNA: TGTGCCAGCAGCCTTGATGAGGGTTCGGACTATGGCTACACCTTC

size: once
J: TRBJ2-1
length: 15
D: .
V: TRBV2
CDR3: CASSGSGGSYNEQFF
DNA: TGTGCCAGCAGTGGGAGCGGAGGCTCCTACAATGAGCAGTTCTTC

size: .
J: TRBJ1-4
length: 13
D: TRBD1
V: TRBV28
CDR3: CASRGTGGEKLFF
DNA: TGTGCCAGCCGCGGGACAGGGGGGGAAAAACTGTTTTTT

size: .
J: TRBJ2-7
length: 11
D: .
V: TRBV13
CDR3: CASRNEYEQYF
DNA: TGTGCCAGCAGAAATGAGTACGAGCAGTACTTC

size: once
J: TRBJ2-7
length: 15
D: TRBD2
V: TRBV15
CDR3: CATSRDHGTTYEQYF
DNA: TGTGCCACCAGCAGAGATCATGGGACTACCTACGAGCAGTACTTC

size: .
J: TRBJ1-2
length: 16
D: .
V: TRBV6-5
CDR3: CASSYQGRGAVHGYTF
DNA: TGTGCCAGCAGTTACCAGGGACGGGGGGCAGTCCATGGCTACACCTTC

size: .
J: TRBJ1-2
length: 12
D: .
V: TRBV10-1
CDR3: CASRGRLDGYTF
DNA: TGCGCCAGCAGGGGGCGCTTGGATGGCTACACCTTC

size: .
J: TRBJ2-4
length: 16
D: .
V: TRBV28
CDR3: CASSEPGAVGKNIQYF
DNA: TGTGCCAGCAGTGAACCAGGGGCGGTGGGGAAAAACATTCAGTACTTC

size: once
J: TRBJ2-3
length: 17
D: TRBD2
V: TRBV5-4
CDR3: CASSLGSGRAKADTQYF
DNA: TGTGCCAGCAGCTTAGGTAGCGGGAGGGCCAAGGCGGATACGCAGTATTTT

size: .
J: TRBJ2-2
length: 16
D: TRBD2
V: TRBV7-9
CDR3: CASSLRRSRGTGELFF
DNA: TGTGCCAGCAGCTTAAGGAGGTCGCGGGGGACCGGGGAGCTGTTTTTT

size: .
J: TRBJ2-2
length: 17
D: TRBD2
V: TRBV11-2
CDR3: CASSSGLAVMNTGELFF
DNA: TGTGCCAGCAGCTCGGGACTAGCGGTTATGAACACCGGGGAGCTGTTTTTT

size: .
J: TRBJ1-4
length: 16
D: .
V: TRBV19
CDR3: CASSTLEGATNEKLFF
DNA: TGTGCCAGTAGCACCTTAGAGGGAGCGACTAATGAAAAACTGTTTTTT

size: .
J: TRBJ2-1
length: 14
D: TRBD1
V: TRBV5-1
CDR3: CASSGQGVYNEQFF
DNA: TGCGCCAGCAGTGGGCAGGGGGTATACAATGAGCAGTTCTTC

size: once
J: TRBJ2-3
length: 12
D: .
V: TRBV7-9
CDR3: CASETGTDTQYF
DNA: TGTGCCAGCGAGACAGGCACAGATACGCAGTATTTT

size: .
J: TRBJ2-7
length: 13
D: .
V: TRBV7-6
CDR3: CASSYSSSYEQYF
DNA: TGTGCCAGCAGCTACAGCAGCTCCTACGAGCAGTACTTC

size: .
J: TRBJ1-3
length: 20
D: TRBD1
V: TRBV2
CDR3: CASSEDSGTGLSEAGNTIYF
DNA: TGTGCCAGCAGCGAAGATTCCGGGACAGGGCTTTCGGAGGCTGGAAACACCATATATTTT

size: .
J: TRBJ2-3
length: 12
D: .
V: TRBV10-1
CDR3: CASSESIDTQYF
DNA: TGCGCCAGCAGTGAGTCCATCGATACGCAGTATTTT

size: .
J: TRBJ1-1
length: 11
D: .
V: TRBV27
CDR3: CASSGGTEAFF
DNA: TGTGCCAGCAGCGGGGGTACTGAAGCTTTCTTT

size: .
J: TRBJ1-2
length: 15
D: .
V: TRBV30
CDR3: CTWIPNGVGLYGYTF
DNA: TGTACCTGGATCCCCAACGGGGTAGGGTTATATGGCTACACCTTC